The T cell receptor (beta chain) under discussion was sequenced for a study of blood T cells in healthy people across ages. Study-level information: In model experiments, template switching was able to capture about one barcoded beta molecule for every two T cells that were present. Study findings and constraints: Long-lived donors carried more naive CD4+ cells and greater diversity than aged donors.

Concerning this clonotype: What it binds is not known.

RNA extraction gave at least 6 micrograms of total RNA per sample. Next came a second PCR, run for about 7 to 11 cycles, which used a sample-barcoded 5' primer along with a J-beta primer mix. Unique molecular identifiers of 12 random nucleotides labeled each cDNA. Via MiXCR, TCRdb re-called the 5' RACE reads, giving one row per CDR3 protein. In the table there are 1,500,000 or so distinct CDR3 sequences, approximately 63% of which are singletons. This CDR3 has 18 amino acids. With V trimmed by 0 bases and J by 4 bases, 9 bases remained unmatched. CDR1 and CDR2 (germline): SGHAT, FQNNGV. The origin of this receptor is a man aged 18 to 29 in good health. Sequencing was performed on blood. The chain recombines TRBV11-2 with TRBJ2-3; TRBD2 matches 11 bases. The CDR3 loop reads CASSLDLSGGASADTQYF. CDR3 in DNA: TGTGCCAGCAGCTTAGATCTTAGCGGGGGGGCCTCGGCAGATACGCAGTATTTT.